This T cell receptor beta chain was sequenced during a study of CD8+CD57+ T cells in acquired aplastic anemia. Findings and limits, study-wide: Researchers report that around 31 CD8+ CDR3 sequences appeared in both patients and controls.

Genomic DNA constituted the template upon which TCR beta VDJ and CDR3 profiling was performed. TCRdb redid the calling of the reads with MiXCR, one entry per CDR3 protein. The profile shows tens of thousands of distinct CDR3 sequences, 70% of them singletons. The V segment lost 0 bases and the J segment 4 bases; nucleotides outside the gene matches: 2. CDR1 is DFQATT, CDR2 SNEGSKA, per germline (reference sequence). The CDR3 length is 15 residues. Previously, flow cytometry had revealed CD8+CD57+ cell expansion in the patients chosen for sequencing. A word on this clonotype: The antigen is not known.

The receptor's source is a human donor with aplastic anemia. The rearrangement links TRBV20-1 to TRBJ2-5, with 13 nucleotides matching TRBD2. Sequencing used sorted CD4+, CD8+, or CD8+CD57+ T cells (not recorded which) from PBMCs. CDR3 nucleotide sequence: TGCAGTGCTAGAGAAACTAGCGGGAGGGTAGAGACCCAGTACTTC. Amino acid sequence: CSARETSGRVETQYF.